The 16 T cell receptor beta chains reported below all come from one sample, sequenced in a study of T cells in Graves' hyperthyroidism and ophthalmopathy (dated by TCRdb to the late 2010s). Libraries were built with multiplex PCR. The sequencer listed for this sample is Illumina HiSeq 2000. TCR beta CDR3 regions were amplified from RNA transcripts. The first round of RT-PCR for the TCR CDR3 was performed with the HTBI primer set and the Qiagen OneStep RT-PCR kit. The public reads were reprocessed in TCRdb via fastp at Q25 and MiXCR, keeping in-frame beta chains. Each entry merges the rows of one CDR3 protein and shows their most common DNA and genes. This sample gives roughly 650,000 distinct CDR3 sequences in total; 16% of them show up just once. Clones ranked in the top ten supply roughly 3.5% of the sample. The material sequenced was blood. Receptors were obtained from a woman aged 40 to 55 with Graves' ophthalmopathy.

The genes are TRBV12-3 or TRBV12-4 and TRBJ1-6; a possible D gene is TRBD1 (5 bases). Trimming shortened V by 3 bases and J by 10 bases, and 13 bases separated the two germline ends. The CDR3 has 14 amino acids. CDR3 in DNA: TGTGCCAGCAGTTTTGAACAGGAGGTATCACCCCTCCACTTT. It is translated as CASSFEQEVSPLHF.

In this sample, this clonotype turned up many times. The chain is built from TRBV18 and TRBJ2-1; D remains unclear. Between the trimmed V and J ends, which lost 6 bases and 6 bases, there was a span of 9 bases. Germline loops: CDR1 KGHSH, CDR2 LQKENI. The CDR3 has 12 amino acids. In DNA form, the CDR3 reads TGTGCCAGCTCCAGTTTGAGCAATGAGCAGTTCTTC. This gives the protein CASSSLSNEQFF.

This rearrangement joins TRBV14 to TRBJ2-1, with TRBD2 as a possible D gene (7 bases). Trimming pared 0 bases from V and 4 bases from J, leaving 13 bases between. CDR1 and CDR2 (germline): SGHDN, FVKESK. This CDR3 comprises 16 residues. CDR3 residues: CASSQDWGGWYNEQFF. CDR3 sequence (DNA): TGTGCCAGCAGCCAAGATTGGGGGGGCTGGTACAATGAGCAGTTCTTC.

Many counts were recorded for this clonotype. The chain has TRBV20-1 and TRBJ2-5, with D tentatively TRBD1 or TRBD2 (5 bases each). The CDR3 totals 10 residues. The V end lost 4 bases, the J end lost 11 bases, and 11 bases lay between the germline ends. Germline V gives CDR1 DFQATT, CDR2 SNEGSKA (reference sequence). The CDR3: CSATRDRQYF. Written as DNA, the CDR3 is TGCAGTGCTACCCGGGACCGTCAGTACTTC.

This rearrangement joins TRBV19 to TRBJ2-3, with D perhaps TRBD1 or TRBD2 (6 bases each). The germline gives CDR1 LNHDA, CDR2 SQIVND (reference sequence). CDR3 length: 14 amino acids. The V and J ends lost 7 bases and 2 bases respectively, with 13 bases between them. The CDR3 spells CASNRGRNTDTQYF. The CDR3 region has the DNA TGTGCCAGTAACCGGGGGCGTAACACAGATACGCAGTATTTT.

This clonotype was recorded at least ten times. For the CDR3, the DNA is TGTGCCAGCAGCCGCCTCCAAGAGACCCAGTACTTC. This codes for CASSRLQETQYF. The V and J genes are TRBV6-1 and TRBJ2-5; D gene unclear. The V end lost 6 bases, the J end lost 1 base, and 6 bases lay between the germline ends. The CDR3 covers 12 residues. Germline CDR1 and CDR2: MNHNS and SASEGT.

The sample holds a few counts of this clonotype. The rearrangement joins TRBV30 to TRBJ2-1; D is uncertain. The germline V gene encodes CDR1 GTSNPN and CDR2 SVGIG (reference sequence). The V end was cut by 8 bases, the J end by 7 bases, with 21 bases between. CDR3 length: 14 residues. The CDR3 reads CAGKVGNSGNEQFF. In DNA, the CDR3 is TGTGCCGGGAAGGTTGGGAATTCCGGGAATGAGCAGTTCTTC.

The chain uses TRBV29-1 and TRBJ1-1, with D unclear. Trimming pared 5 bases from V and 7 bases from J, leaving 14 bases between. Germline CDR1 is SQVTM and CDR2 is ANQGSEA. This CDR3 has 12 amino acids. CDR3 coding DNA: TGCAGCGTTTCCCAAGGCGCGCATGAAGCTTTCTTT. Protein sequence: CSVSQGAHEAFF.

This clonotype has a count of ten or more. The chain links TRBV28 to TRBJ1-1; D is ambiguous. V was pared by 4 bases and J by 5 bases, with 5 bases between. CDR3 length: 11 residues. CDR1 is MDHEN and CDR2 is SYDVKM in the germline V gene. The CDR3 DNA reads as TGTGCCAGCAGTTATTGGACTGAAGCTTTCTTT. As protein: CASSYWTEAFF.

This clonotype was seen more than once but under ten times. V usage is TRBV4-2 and J usage is TRBJ2-3; the D gene is possibly TRBD2 (5 bases). Trimming took 0 bases from V and 4 from J, leaving 8 bases between them. Germline assignment: CDR1 LGHNA and CDR2 YNFKEQ. This CDR3 is built from 14 residues. Here the CDR3 DNA reads TGTGCCAGCAGCCAAGAAGCGGAGGCAGATACGCAGTATTTT. Translating gives CASSQEAEADTQYF.

This clonotype was observed many times. The chain combines TRBV20-1 with TRBJ2-7; unclear D gene. The germline V gene has CDR1 DFQATT and CDR2 SNEGSKA (reference sequence). The CDR3 is 12 amino acids. Between the trimmed V and J ends, which lost 3 bases and 1 base, there was a span of 7 bases. CDR3 sequence: CSARPGSYEQYF. The DNA of the CDR3 is TGCAGTGCTAGGCCCGGGTCCTACGAGCAGTACTTC.

The V call is TRBV20-1, the J call TRBJ2-3, with D possibly matching TRBD2 (5 bases). Germline CDR1 is DFQATT and CDR2 is SNEGSKA (reference sequence). Trimming cost V 2 bases and J 2 bases, with 8 bases left between them. The CDR3 consists of 13 residues. CDR3: CSARLAHTDTQYF. DNA for the CDR3: TGCAGTGCTAGATTAGCGCACACAGATACGCAGTATTTT.

The rearrangement links TRBV11-2 to TRBJ2-1; D unclear. CDR1 and CDR2 (germline): SGHAT, FQNNGV. The CDR3 runs to 11 residues. Trimming pared 6 bases from V and 7 bases from J, leaving 7 bases between. CDR3 nucleotide sequence: TGTGCCAGCAGGAACGGGAATGAGCAGTTCTTC. It codes for CASRNGNEQFF. The full variable domain, its missing parts supplied by reference TRBV11-2 and TRBJ2-1, is EAGVAQSPRYKIIEKRQSVAFWCNPISGHATLYWYQQILGQGPKLLIQFQNNGVVDDSQLPKDRFSAERLKGVDSTLKIQPAKLEDSAVYLCASRNGNEQFFGPGTRLTVL.

V and J are TRBV2 and TRBJ2-7; D gene ambiguous. The germline gives CDR1 SNHLY, CDR2 FYNNEI. The CDR3 totals 13 residues. Between the trimmed V and J ends, which lost 4 bases and 2 bases, there was a span of 9 bases. The CDR3 DNA reads as TGTGCCAGCAGTGGTATAAATCCCTACGAGCAGTACTTC. Translating it yields CASSGINPYEQYF.

This clonotype was counted at least ten times. The chain couples TRBV11-2 to TRBJ2-3; D not resolved. The CDR3 has 19 residues. Germline V gene sequence: CDR1 SGHAT, CDR2 FQNNGV. Deletions cut 5 bases from V and 1 base from J, with 25 bases between. As DNA, the CDR3 is TGTGCCAGCAGCGCCAGCCCTAGATTACAGCGAGGCGGCACAGATACGCAGTATTTT. Encoded protein: CASSASPRLQRGGTDTQYF.

This clonotype appeared a few times. V is TRBV29-1 and J is TRBJ2-1; the D gene is possibly TRBD1 (5 bases). This CDR3 region has 13 residues. With 6 bases removed from V and 2 bases from J, the gap between germline ends came to 11 bases. Germline V gene lookup returns CDR1 SQVTM and CDR2 ANQGSEA. The CDR3 bases are TGCAGCGTGAAGGACATCGCCTACAATGAGCAGTTCTTC. Its translation: CSVKDIAYNEQFF.